The TCR beta chain described here comes from a study of blood T cell repertoires in COVID-19. Study in general: From the United States, Italy and Spain came samples of acute and convalescent COVID-19. PBMCs, B-cell-depleted T cells, or T cells provided the cDNA or gDNA that made up the material.

This clone was counted a single time. One Seattle source followed patients from active infection through their disease course. The protocol was immunoSEQ multiplex PCR, while the TCRdb copy is restricted to in-frame clones and leaves out a portion. The profile covers some 370,000 clones, with around 87% appearing a single time and around 9.3% taken by the ten largest. The CDR3 extends over 13 amino acids. The germline CDR1 and CDR2 sequences are KGHDR and SFDVKD. The V and J ends lost 0 bases and 6 bases respectively, with 5 bases between them. The sequenced sample was peripheral blood. The chain joins TRBV24-1 to TRBJ1-5; D is uncertain. This receptor was identified in a woman aged 30 to 39 with COVID-19, enrolled during active disease. CDR3 region: CATSDLSGQPQHF. In nucleotides, the CDR3 is TGTGCCACCAGTGATTTGTCGGGTCAGCCCCAGCATTTT.